A selection of T cell receptor beta chains follows, all from one sample in a study of blood T cell repertoires in COVID-19. Data came from immunoSEQ multiplex PCR; TCRdb stores just in-frame clones and leaves some out. Among 130,000 to 150,000 clones listed, under 80% were seen once. Sequenced sample: peripheral blood. Receptors originate from a man at least 80 years old with acute or convalescent COVID-19. The CDR3 runs from the conserved cysteine through the conserved F or W. D genes are given only for firm matches. Clone size is stated in some rows and not others, as once, few, many or a class when expanded.

clone_size	v_call	d_call	j_call	cdr3_aa	cdr3_nt
once	TRBV7-3	NA	TRBJ2-7	CASSLSAGSKEQYF	TGTGCCAGCAGCTTATCGGCAGGGTCAAAGGAGCAGTACTTC
NA	TRBV2	TRBD1	TRBJ2-1	CASNLQGVYEQFF	TGTGCCAGCAATTTACAGGGGGTTTATGAGCAGTTCTTC
once	TRBV6-1	NA	TRBJ2-7	CASSEYRASLSYEQYF	TGTGCCAGCAGTGAGTACCGAGCCTCCCTCTCCTACGAGCAGTACTTC
many	TRBV5-1	TRBD2	TRBJ2-5	CASSNSGGRGETQYF	TGCGCCAGCAGCAATAGCGGGGGCCGGGGGGAGACCCAGTACTTC
NA	TRBV9	NA	TRBJ1-2	CASSEGDRDRGYTF	TGTGCCAGCAGCGAGGGGGACCGGGACCGTGGCTACACCTTC
once	TRBV10-2	NA	TRBJ2-3	CASSEEASDTDTQYF	TGCGCCAGCAGTGAGGAGGCTAGCGACACAGATACGCAGTATTTT
once	TRBV5-5	NA	TRBJ2-5	CASSLPGGGETQYF	TGTGCCAGCAGCCTCCCGGGAGGGGGCGAGACCCAGTACTTC
NA	TRBV14	TRBD2	TRBJ2-1	CASSQPISGGLYNEQFF	TGTGCCAGCAGCCAACCTATTAGCGGGGGCCTTTACAATGAGCAGTTCTTC
NA	TRBV28	NA	TRBJ1-1	CASRRRGLGEAFF	TGTGCCAGCAGGCGCAGGGGTTTGGGTGAAGCTTTCTTT
NA	TRBV7-8	NA	TRBJ2-2	CASSWDISTGELFF	TGTGCCAGCAGCTGGGACATTTCCACCGGGGAGCTGTTTTTT
NA	TRBV9	TRBD1	TRBJ2-1	CASSLSNSDREFF	TGTGCCAGCAGCCTGTCTAACTCGGACAGGGAGTTCTTC
many	TRBV7-2	TRBD1	TRBJ1-6	CASSLVGTGTNSPLHF	TGTGCCAGCAGCTTAGTAGGGACAGGGACGAATTCACCCCTCCACTTT
NA	TRBV2	TRBD1	TRBJ1-5	CASSVGGQHNQPQHF	TGTGCCAGCAGTGTTGGGGGACAGCACAATCAGCCCCAGCATTTT
few	TRBV3-1/TRBV3-2	TRBD1	TRBJ1-4	CASSQATGTENSTNEKLFF	TGTGCCAGCAGCCAAGCGACCGGGACAGAAAATTCAACTAATGAAAAACTGTTTTTT
NA	TRBV5-1	NA	TRBJ2-7	CASSLAIGYEQYF	TGCGCCAGCAGCTTGGCCATCGGGTACGAGCAGTACTTC
once	TRBV19	NA	TRBJ2-1	CASSIFAGRDNEQFF	TGTGCCAGTAGTATATTCGCGGGACGGGACAATGAGCAGTTCTTC